This T cell receptor (beta chain) was observed in a study of cytomegalovirus exposure and HLA in healthy donors. Study-wide findings and caveats: Later work showed greater clonal expansion in HLA-associated TCR beta chains than in equally common others.

With respect to this clone: Its antigen is not known.

The PCR made use of 60 Vbeta and 13 Jbeta primers. The repertoire was sequenced with immunoSEQ multiplex PCR; TCRdb's copy has only in-frame clones and lacks some. The table records some 120,000 clones, about 9.4% of them present only once. V was cut by 2 bases and J by 4 bases, with 11 bases left in between. CDR1 and CDR2 (germline): MDHEN, SYDVKM. This CDR3 has 15 residues. This chain connects TRBV28 to TRBJ2-2; a weak D match, TRBD2 (7 bases). The sample consisted of PBMCs. The receptor was derived from a middle-aged woman in good health and CMV-seropositive. Here the CDR3 DNA reads TGTGCCAGCAGTTTAGGTGGGGGGGCCACCGGGGAGCTGTTTTTT. It codes for CASSLGGGATGELFF.